This T cell receptor beta chain comes out of a study of blood T cell repertoires in COVID-19. Overall study: T cells, B-cell-depleted T cells, or PBMCs supplied cDNA or gDNA.

Study processing details: Estimated nucleated cell counts came from reference gene primer amplification. Some clones are missing from TCRdb's copy, which holds only in-frame ones; the method was immunoSEQ multiplex PCR. D and trimming come from the DNA, and the V and J calls and clone size come from that table. Of about 310,000 clones listed, around 87% were seen once; the top ten hold approximately 7.8%. Germline loops: CDR1 SQVTM, CDR2 ANQGSEA. There are 14 residues in the CDR3. Trimming took 4 bases from V and 7 from J; bases not matched to a gene: 8. This clonotype was obtained from a woman between 50 and 59 years old who had recovered from COVID-19. The sequencing input was peripheral blood. V and J are TRBV29-1 and TRBJ1-4, with 8 bases lining up with TRBD1. The CDR3 DNA sequence: TGCAGCGTTGCGTCAGGGGGCGGTTTTGAAAAACTGTTTTTT. Protein: CSVASGGGFEKLFF.